This is a list of T cell receptor beta chains from one sample in a study of monozygotic twins with inflammatory bowel disease. TCRdb reanalyzed the 5' RACE reads, giving one entry per CDR3 protein sequence and no DNA. The sample totals some 99,000 distinct CDR3 sequences. The sequencing sample was made of blood. The receptors were sampled from a human donor with ulcerative colitis or Crohn's disease, or a healthy co-twin of an affected twin (not recorded which). Both conserved end residues are part of each CDR3. Fields, in order: V gene, J gene, CDR3 protein.

>TRBV7-2|TRBJ2-7
CASSARTSGDYEQYF
>TRBV7-2|TRBJ2-5
CASSLASGGWETQYF
>TRBV10-3|TRBJ2-1
CAISELISGYNEQFF
>TRBV29-1|TRBJ2-1
CSDLASDYNEQFF
>TRBV29-1|TRBJ1-3
CSVEDRGTSGNTIYF
>TRBV2|TRBJ1-1
CASSDRRGSMNTEAFF
>TRBV3-1|TRBJ2-1
CASSQDLGQSFYNEQFF
>TRBV19|TRBJ2-2
CASSTLRGPGGTGELFF
>TRBV7-9|TRBJ2-7
CASSHGDSYEQYF
>TRBV19|TRBJ2-1
CASSIGLLTMLSYNEQFF
>TRBV19|TRBJ2-7
CASSIDREWGHEQYF
>TRBV6-5|TRBJ2-3
CASSYGRAKYTQYF
>TRBV28|TRBJ2-7
CASNTVGGNHYEQYF
>TRBV20-1|TRBJ2-1
CSAPLAAPPLPNEQFF
>TRBV2|TRBJ1-6
CASRGQGDSPLHF
>TRBV14|TRBJ2-3
CASSLPGNLGADTQYF
>TRBV12-3/TRBV12-4|TRBJ2-3
CATTGGTDTQYF
>TRBV28|TRBJ1-6
CASRDPLRPLHF